What follows are 28 T cell receptor beta chains derived from one specimen sequenced in a study of PD-1 blockade in mismatch repair-deficient tumors. Generated by immunoSEQ multiplex PCR, the TCRdb table keeps only in-frame clones and is missing some. The sample carries roughly 120,000 clones, around 80% recorded once. The specimen comprised peripheral blood, sampled 60 to 65 weeks after starting pembrolizumab. Receptor source: an adult with mismatch repair-deficient cancer.

This clone was seen once. The chain recombines TRBV5-5 with TRBJ1-5; D may be TRBD1 (6 bases). This CDR3 spans 13 amino acids. Germline CDR1 and CDR2: SGHKS and YYEKEE (reference sequence). Trimming left V 4 bases short and J 7 bases short, with 12 bases between. CDR3 DNA sequence: TGTGCCAGCAGCGAAAGTACAGGGCAGCCCCAGCATTTT. Residues: CASSESTGQPQHF.

The chain combines TRBV28 with TRBJ1-5; TRBD1 matches at 7 bases. The germline V gene has CDR1 MDHEN and CDR2 SYDVKM. The CDR3 has 14 amino acids. The V segment lost 6 bases and the J segment 6 bases; nucleotides outside the gene matches: 8. The DNA for the CDR3 is TGTGCCAGCAGAGTAGACAGGGACCTTCAGCCCCAGCATTTT. Protein product: CASRVDRDLQPQHF.

This chain connects TRBV19 to TRBJ2-1, with 12 bases matching TRBD2. J lost 7 bases, V lost 5 bases, and 12 bases had no gene match. Germline V gene data show CDR1 as LNHDA and CDR2 as SQIVND (reference sequence). The CDR3 contains 17 residues. DNA of the CDR3: TGTGCCAGTAGTTCGCTGACTAGCGGGAGTCCCAGGAATGAGCAGTTCTTC. As protein: CASSSLTSGSPRNEQFF.

V usage is TRBV9 and J usage is TRBJ2-1, with D possibly matching TRBD2 (5 bases). The CDR3 has 16 residues. Germline CDR1 is SGDLS and CDR2 is YYNGEE. Between the trimmed V and J ends, which lost 0 bases and 9 bases, there was a span of 19 bases. CDR3 nucleotides: TGTGCCAGCAGCGTAGAGGGAGACCCTTTAGAGGGTGAGCAGTTCTTC. Protein: CASSVEGDPLEGEQFF.

The chain is built from TRBV19 and TRBJ2-5; D ambiguous. Trimming pared 4 bases from V and 5 bases from J, leaving 8 bases between. The CDR3 consists of 12 residues. Looked up from germline, CDR1 is LNHDA and CDR2 is SQIVND (reference sequence). DNA for the CDR3: TGTGCCAGTAGTAGCATCGGGGAGACCCAGTACTTC. It yields the protein CASSSIGETQYF.

The chain is built from TRBV7-2 and TRBJ2-5, with TRBD2 matching 9 bases. CDR3 length: 15 amino acids. After removal of 1 base from V and 13 bases from J, the junction contained 13 bases not matched to a gene. In germline, CDR1 is SGHTA, CDR2 FQGNSA. CDR3 region: CASSLDWTSVTWGYF. The CDR3 region has the DNA TGTGCCAGCAGCTTAGACTGGACTAGCGTAACCTGGGGGTACTTC.

This clone occurred a few times. The rearrangement joins TRBV7-3 to TRBJ1-2; 12 bases align to TRBD1. The junction had 13 bases not matched to a gene; V was cut back by 6 bases and J by 8 bases. Germline CDR1 SGHTA, CDR2 FQGTGA. The CDR3 loop spans 16 amino acids. The CDR3 sequence: CASRGTGGLFLEGYTF. Written as DNA, the CDR3 is TGTGCCAGCAGAGGGACAGGGGGCTTATTCCTAGAGGGCTACACCTTC.

This chain connects TRBV19 to TRBJ1-2, with 9 nucleotides matching TRBD1. Germline V CDR1 and CDR2: LNHDA, SQIVND (reference sequence). This CDR3 is built from 15 residues. After removal of 7 bases from V and 2 bases from J, the junction contained 8 bases not matched to a gene. This chain's CDR3 is CASKVEGQGNYGYTF. The CDR3 DNA reads as TGTGCCAGTAAAGTTGAAGGACAGGGGAACTATGGCTACACCTTC.

This clone was picked up a small number of times. At one end, the junction sequence differs from germline, possibly due to a read error. This rearrangement joins TRBV7-7 to TRBJ2-1; D might be TRBD1 (6 bases). Germline V gene data show CDR1 as SSHAT and CDR2 as FNYEAQ (reference sequence). This CDR3 region has 13 residues. The CDR3 loop is CASSYPGANEQFF. The CDR3 bases are TGTGCTAGCAGCTACCCAGGGGCGAATGAGCAGTTCTTC.

V usage is TRBV4-2 and J usage is TRBJ2-5, with 11 bases lining up with TRBD2. This CDR3 region has 16 residues. The germline gives CDR1 LGHNA, CDR2 YNFKEQ. The junction had 7 bases not matched to a gene; V was cut back by 4 bases and J by 3 bases. CDR3 region: CASSPKPGLAEETQYF. The CDR3 region has the DNA TGTGCCAGCAGCCCTAAACCGGGACTAGCGGAAGAGACCCAGTACTTC.

This clone was picked up a small number of times. The rearrangement uses TRBV4-1 and TRBJ2-7; D might be TRBD2 (6 bases). Deletions cut 1 base from V and 0 bases from J, with 13 bases between. The CDR3 runs to 16 residues. The germline V gene encodes CDR1 MGHRA and CDR2 YSYEKL. The chain's CDR3 is CASSQGIAVSSYEQYF. CDR3 in DNA: TGCGCCAGCAGCCAAGGCATAGCGGTAAGCTCCTACGAGCAGTACTTC.

This rearrangement joins TRBV29-1 to TRBJ2-5; the D is unclear. Germline CDR1 SQVTM, CDR2 ANQGSEA. The CDR3 totals 14 residues. Trimming cost V 3 bases and J 0 bases, with 11 bases left between them. This CDR3 reads CSVDDETYQETQYF. DNA for the CDR3: TGCAGCGTTGACGACGAGACGTACCAAGAGACCCAGTACTTC.

V and J are TRBV25-1 and TRBJ1-1; TRBD1 matches at 7 bases. The CDR3 runs 14 residues. CDR1 and CDR2 from the germline V gene are MGHDK and SYGVNS. The V gene end was trimmed by 4 bases and the J gene end by 7 bases; junction bases not matched to a gene: 9. The CDR3: CASSVGQADDEAFF. The CDR3 nucleotides read TGTGCCAGCAGTGTCGGACAGGCTGATGATGAAGCTTTCTTT.

There are a few counts of this clone. The V and J genes are TRBV5-1 and TRBJ2-3; TRBD2 matches at 12 bases. Germline lookup yields CDR1 SGHRS and CDR2 YFSETQ. V was clipped by 2 bases and J by 5 bases; unmatched bases: 6. This CDR3 contains 16 residues. The CDR3 reads CASSFRLAGVLDTQYF. CDR3 bases: TGCGCCAGCAGCTTTCGACTAGCGGGAGTATTAGATACGCAGTATTTT.

The chain couples TRBV30 to TRBJ2-2; 10 positions match TRBD2. Per germline, CDR1 GTSNPN and CDR2 SVGIG (reference sequence). The J segment lost 8 bases and the V segment lost 4 bases, leaving 19 bases of the junction unmatched. The CDR3 has 18 amino acids. CDR3 protein: CAWILDGRLAGVGGELFF. The CDR3 region has the DNA TGTGCCTGGATTTTGGACGGGCGGCTAGCGGGAGTAGGAGGGGAGCTGTTTTTT.

The CDR3 protein is CASSSTGGNGELFF. The CDR3, as DNA: TGTGCCAGCAGCTCGACAGGGGGCAACGGGGAGCTGTTTTTT. This sequence joins TRBV7-3 and TRBJ2-2; 10 positions agree with TRBD1. CDR1 is SGHTA, CDR2 FQGTGA, per germline. Trimming cost V 4 bases and J 7 bases; bases outside gene matches: 3. The length of the CDR3 is 14 residues.

This chain joins TRBV27 and TRBJ2-7; 9 positions agree with TRBD1. V lost 2 bases and J lost 5; bases outside the gene matches: 7. The CDR3 runs to 15 residues. Germline V gene data show CDR1 as MNHEY and CDR2 as SMNVEV (reference sequence). CDR3: CASSLIGDRVHEQYF. The CDR3, as DNA: TGTGCCAGCAGTTTAATAGGGGACAGGGTCCACGAGCAGTACTTC.

This chain connects TRBV4-1 to TRBJ2-1; possibly TRBD2 for D (5 bases). The CDR3 spans 17 residues. Trimming removed 3 bases at V and 5 bases at J, with 20 bases between. Germline lookup yields CDR1 MGHRA and CDR2 YSYEKL. The CDR3 loop reads CASSQQAFTSVNNEQFF. Written as DNA, the CDR3 is TGCGCCAGCAGCCAGCAAGCTTTCACTAGTGTAAACAATGAGCAGTTCTTC.

The V and J genes are TRBV2 and TRBJ1-1; D gene uncertain. The CDR3 contains 14 residues. CDR1 is SNHLY, CDR2 FYNNEI, per germline. Trimming shortened V by 3 bases and J by 1 base, and 9 bases separated the two germline ends. CDR3 DNA: TGTGCCAGCAGTGATTCCCCAGCGAACACTGAAGCTTTCTTT. It specifies CASSDSPANTEAFF.

This clone came up a few times. The gene calls are TRBV5-8 and TRBJ2-1, with 10 bases matching TRBD2. V shed 0 bases, J shed 7 bases, and the junction held 4 bases outside the gene matches. Per germline, CDR1 SGHTS and CDR2 YDEGEE. The CDR3 is made up of 15 amino acids. The CDR3 DNA reads TGTGCCAGCAGCTTGGAAACTAGCGGGATGAATGAGCAGTTCTTC. Translating gives CASSLETSGMNEQFF. Together with reference TRBV5-8 and TRBJ2-1, the CDR3 gives the full variable domain: EAGVTQSPTHLIKTRGQQATLRCSPISGHTSVYWYQQALGLGLQFLLWYDEGEERNRGNFPPRFSGRQFPNYSSELNVNALELEDSALYLCASSLETSGMNEQFFGPGTRLTVL.

The V gene is TRBV9, the J gene TRBJ2-1; 8 bases agree with TRBD2. CDR1 and CDR2 from the germline V gene are SGDLS and YYNGEE. The CDR3 totals 19 residues. After removal of 2 bases from V and 8 bases from J, the junction contained 21 bases not matched to a gene. The CDR3 protein is CASSVAPWQAGENEDEQFF. CDR3 DNA: TGTGCCAGCAGCGTGGCCCCCTGGCAAGCGGGAGAGAACGAGGATGAGCAGTTCTTC.

V and J are TRBV6-1 and TRBJ2-7; D ambiguous. CDR3 length equals 13 residues. Trimming stripped 8 bases from V and 2 bases from J, with 13 bases between. From germline, CDR1 is MNHNS and CDR2 SASEGT. The DNA of the CDR3 is TGTGCCAGCTTCCGGAAAAAAACCTACGAGCAGTACTTC. Translation gives CASFRKKTYEQYF.

The V gene is TRBV13, the J gene TRBJ2-6; a possible D gene is TRBD2 (6 bases). Trimming stripped 6 bases from V and 0 bases from J, with 9 bases between. Looked up from germline, CDR1 is PRHDT and CDR2 is FYEKMQ (reference sequence). The CDR3 length is 15 residues. CDR3 sequence: CASRRRDSGANVLTF. The CDR3, as DNA: TGTGCCAGCAGGAGGAGGGACTCTGGGGCCAACGTCCTGACTTTC.

V gene TRBV19 combines with J gene TRBJ2-1; perhaps TRBD2 as D (6 bases). Per germline, CDR1 LNHDA and CDR2 SQIVND (reference sequence). The CDR3 has 14 residues. Trimming pared 9 bases from V and 4 bases from J, leaving 16 bases between. The CDR3 is CASRGVWAYNEQFF. The CDR3 bases are TGTGCCAGCCGCGGGGTCTGGGCTTACAATGAGCAGTTCTTC.

This sequence joins TRBV27 and TRBJ1-2; D call uncertain. Trimming took 4 bases from V and 1 from J, leaving 13 bases between them. The CDR3 has 15 amino acids. Germline V lookup: CDR1 MNHEY, CDR2 SMNVEV (reference sequence). The CDR3 protein is CASSSPDTVNYGYTF. CDR3 bases: TGTGCCAGCAGTTCACCAGACACGGTTAACTATGGCTACACCTTC.

The chain combines TRBV5-5 with TRBJ1-2, with a possible D match to TRBD1 (6 bases). The CDR3 spans 15 residues. Per the germline V gene, CDR1 is SGHKS and CDR2 is YYEKEE (reference sequence). V was cut by 0 bases and J by 4 bases, with 13 bases left in between. The CDR3 DNA reads as TGTGCCAGCAGCTTGGTTCCGGGGGCCGGCTATGGCTACACCTTC. This encodes CASSLVPGAGYGYTF. Combining the CDR3 with reference TRBV5-5 and TRBJ1-2 gives the whole variable domain DAGVTQSPTHLIKTRGQQVTLRCSPISGHKSVSWYQQVLGQGPQFIFQYYEKEERGRGNFPDRFSARQFPNYSSELNVNALLLGDSALYLCASSLVPGAGYGYTFGSGTRLTVV.

The chain has TRBV30 and TRBJ2-7; D is uncertain. Germline CDR1 is GTSNPN and CDR2 is SVGIG (reference sequence). With 3 bases removed from V and 9 bases from J, the gap between germline ends came to 15 bases. The CDR3 consists of 12 residues. The CDR3 DNA reads TGTGCCTGGAGCCTACCAGGAGAAAGGCAGTACTTC. Its translation is CAWSLPGERQYF.

The CDR3 DNA reads TGTGCCAGCAGCCGTAATCAAGAGACCCAGTACTTC. Translated, it gives CASSRNQETQYF. The chain carries TRBV7-9 and TRBJ2-5, with D hard to call. The germline gives CDR1 SEHNR, CDR2 FQNEAQ (reference sequence). The CDR3 covers 12 residues. The ends were cut back, 5 bases at V and 2 bases at J, with 6 bases in the middle. The full variable domain, in which reference TRBV7-9 and TRBJ2-5 provide the parts outside the CDR3, is DTGVSQNPRHKITKRGQNVTFRCDPISEHNRLYWYRQTLGQGPEFLTYFQNEAQLEKSRLLSDRFSAERPKGSFSTLEIQRTEQGDSAMYLCASSRNQETQYFGPGTRLLVL.